A selection of T cell receptor beta chains follows, all from one sample in a study of beta chain features in type 1 diabetes. The data were produced by immunoSEQ multiplex PCR, yet TCRdb's version contains in-frame clones alone and is incomplete. The data show over 150,000 clones, approximately 8.1% seen once. The sample consisted of central memory CD4+ T cells from blood. All receptors derive from a man between 18 and 35 years old in good health. The CDR3 runs from the conserved cysteine through the conserved F or W. A D gene is named only where the DNA matches it firmly. Not every row has a clone size; where given, it reads once, few, many or a size class.

few	TRBD1	TRBJ2-2	TRBV29-1	TGCAGCGTTGAACCAGGGGGCGGCGGGGAGCTGTTTTTT	CSVEPGGGGELFF
few	.	TRBJ2-7	TRBV9	TGTGCCAGCAGCCCTCGGGTAGGGGACTCCTACGAGCAGTACTTC	CASSPRVGDSYEQYF
.	.	TRBJ2-3	TRBV28	TGTGCCAGCAGCCCGAGGCTAGCAGGAGCAGATACGCAGTATTTT	CASSPRLAGADTQYF
few	TRBD2	TRBJ2-1	TRBV25-1	TGTGCCAGCAGTGAATGGTCGGCTAGCGGCAGTAGCAATGAGCAGTTCTTC	CASSEWSASGSSNEQFF
few	TRBD1	TRBJ2-2	TRBV7-2	TGTGCCAGCAGCTTAGTTCCGGACAGGGCCACCGGGGAGCTGTTTTTT	CASSLVPDRATGELFF
.	.	TRBJ1-2	TRBV29-1	TGCAGCGTTGAAGAGGGGGGGGGTGGCTACACCTTC	CSVEEGGGGYTF
.	TRBD2	TRBJ2-1	TRBV6-5	TGTGCCAGCAGCCCGGGACTAGCGGGGGTCTTGGAGCAGTTCTTC	CASSPGLAGVLEQFF
.	.	TRBJ2-7	TRBV2	TGTGCCAGCAGCGCGTGGGGACAAGGGGACGAGCAGTACTTC	CASSAWGQGDEQYF
few	.	TRBJ1-1	TRBV7-3	TGTGCCAGCAGCTCGAGACAGAACACTGAAGCTTTCTTT	CASSSRQNTEAFF
.	TRBD1	TRBJ1-2	TRBV29-1	TGCAGCGCTAAAAGACAGGGGTTAGACTATGGCTACACCTTC	CSAKRQGLDYGYTF
few	TRBD1	TRBJ1-6	TRBV5-1	TGCGCCAGCAGCTCGACAGGGGATCTAAATTCACCCCTCCACTTT	CASSSTGDLNSPLHF
.	.	TRBJ2-1	TRBV6-5	TGTGCCATCAGTGATTGGCAGGGTACTGAGCAGTTCTTC	CAISDWQGTEQFF
.	.	TRBJ2-6	TRBV27	TGTGCCAGCAGTCCTATCACAGGGTGGTCTGGGGCCAACGTCCTGACTTTC	CASSPITGWSGANVLTF
.	TRBD1	TRBJ1-5	TRBV29-1	TGCAGCGTAAGGACAGGGAATAGCAATCAGCCCCAGCATTTT	CSVRTGNSNQPQHF
.	.	TRBJ2-7	TRBV5-6	TGTGCCAGCAGCTCAAGCGGGTTTTCCTACGAGCAGTACTTC	CASSSSGFSYEQYF
many	TRBD1	TRBJ1-5	TRBV15	TGTGCCACCAGCCGAGGTTCCCCAGGGGGCTATCAGCCCCAGCATTTT	CATSRGSPGGYQPQHF
.	TRBD1	TRBJ2-5	TRBV19	TGTGCCAGCAGCTTACAGGGGGCGCGGGAGACCCAGTACTTC	CASSLQGARETQYF
few	TRBD2	TRBJ2-5	TRBV15	TGTGCCACCAGCAACAGACTAGCGAGGATACAAGAGACCCAGTACTTC	CATSNRLARIQETQYF
many	TRBD1	TRBJ1-2	TRBV7-2	TGTGCCAGCAGCTTAGGAGACAGGGCGGAGGGCTACACCTTC	CASSLGDRAEGYTF
few	TRBD2	TRBJ2-1	TRBV6-5	TGTGCCAGCGTGGGGGGGAGCTCCTACAATGAGCAGTTCTTC	CASVGGSSYNEQFF
.	.	TRBJ2-7	TRBV19	TGTGCCAGTAGTGAAGGAGGGTACTCCTACGAGCAGTACTTC	CASSEGGYSYEQYF
few	.	TRBJ1-5	TRBV5-8	TGTGCCAGCAGCCGGCTATCAAGGAGCGATAGCAATCAGCCCCAGCATTTT	CASSRLSRSDSNQPQHF
few	.	TRBJ2-2	TRBV19	TGTGCCAGTACGGACTGGGACACCGGGGAGCTGTTTTTT	CASTDWDTGELFF
few	TRBD1	TRBJ2-2	TRBV7-2	TGTGCCAGCAGCTCAAGACAGGGGTACACCGGGGAGCTGTTTTTT	CASSSRQGYTGELFF
few	TRBD1	TRBJ2-3	TRBV5-1	TGCGCCAGCAGCTTGGAGGACAGGGGTGCAGATACGCAGTATTTT	CASSLEDRGADTQYF
few	.	TRBJ1-1	TRBV7-9	TGTGCCAGCAGCTTATGGCGGAGCTCAGTCATGAACACTGAAGCTTTCTTT	CASSLWRSSVMNTEAFF
many	.	TRBJ1-4	TRBV4-3	TGCGCCAGCAGCCAAGAATATAGGGGGAGTTCAGGTGAAAAACTGTTTTTT	CASSQEYRGSSGEKLFF
.	TRBD1	TRBJ2-7	TRBV18	TGTGCCAGCTCACCGGGACAGGGAAAAAACTACGAGCAGTACTTC	CASSPGQGKNYEQYF
.	TRBD2	TRBJ2-1	TRBV14	TGTGCCAGCAGCCAGTACCCCGGACTAGCTTCAGGGGAGCAGTTCTTC	CASSQYPGLASGEQFF
.	.	TRBJ2-1	TRBV7-3	TGTGCCAGCAGCTTAGTCAGCGGTTCGGACAATGAGCAGTTCTTC	CASSLVSGSDNEQFF
few	TRBD1	TRBJ2-3	TRBV29-1	TGCAGCGGACAGGGCGGCCCAGATACGCAGTATTTT	CSGQGGPDTQYF
few	TRBD1	TRBJ1-6	TRBV7-9	TGTGCCAGCAGCTTAGTGCCGGCAGGGGGACATTCACCCCTCCACTTT	CASSLVPAGGHSPLHF
.	.	TRBJ2-5	TRBV4-2	TGTGCCAGCAGCTCCGCTGGACAAGGGAAAGAGACCCAGTACTTC	CASSSAGQGKETQYF
.	.	TRBJ2-3	TRBV7-9	TGTGCCAGCAGCTTTAGCAAATTTGGACAACGAGTCACAGATACGCAGTATTTT	CASSFSKFGQRVTDTQYF
many	.	TRBJ2-7	TRBV7-9	TGTGCCAGCAGCCCGAACAGGGGAGGCGACGAGCAGTACTTC	CASSPNRGGDEQYF
few	.	TRBJ2-1	TRBV19	TGTGCCAGTAGTATAGGCAGATCGATTCATGAGCAGTTCTTC	CASSIGRSIHEQFF
few	TRBD2	TRBJ2-7	TRBV10-3	TGTGCCATCAGAGATTATAGCGGGGGAAGCTCCTACGAGCAGTACTTC	CAIRDYSGGSSYEQYF
.	TRBD2	TRBJ2-1	TRBV7-2	TGTGCCAGCAGCCAAACTGTAGCGGGGAGCTCCTACAATGAGCAGTTCTTC	CASSQTVAGSSYNEQFF
few	.	TRBJ1-2	TRBV9	TGTGCCAGCAGCGTAGCTACCCACCCGAGAGGGTATGGCTACACCTTC	CASSVATHPRGYGYTF
few	.	TRBJ2-1	TRBV9	TGTGCCAGCAGCGTAGCTTTGACTAGGCAGGATGAGCAGTTCTTC	CASSVALTRQDEQFF
.	TRBD1	TRBJ1-2	TRBV10-3	TGTGCCATCAGGGGGACAGCCTACAACTATGGCTACACCTTC	CAIRGTAYNYGYTF
few	TRBD1	TRBJ1-1	TRBV5-4	TGTGCCAGCAGCTCGGGGTACCGGGACAGGAACACTGAAGCTTTCTTT	CASSSGYRDRNTEAFF
.	.	TRBJ1-1	TRBV7-2	TGTGCCAGCAGCATCGACAGGAACACTGAAGCTTTCTTT	CASSIDRNTEAFF